Listed here are 8 T cell receptor beta chains from one sample, sequenced in a study of T cells in Graves' hyperthyroidism and ophthalmopathy. The investigators amplified TCR beta CDR3 regions from RNA transcripts. Researchers ran a first-round RT-PCR on the TCR CDR3 using the HTBI primer set. TCRdb ran MiXCR on the multiplex PCR reads and lists one entry per CDR3 protein. The sample records about 200,000 distinct CDR3 sequences, around 18% being singletons. Sequences were obtained from blood. The receptors here all came from a man in his forties or fifties with Graves' hyperthyroidism.

There are many counts of this clonotype. The CDR3 loop is CASSPQTGATYNEQFF. DNA for the CDR3: TGTGCCAGCAGCCCTCAAACAGGGGCAACCTACAATGAGCAGTTCTTC. The V gene is TRBV28, the J gene TRBJ2-1; 7 positions agree with TRBD1. Germline CDR1 and CDR2: MDHEN and SYDVKM. V trimming: 6 bases; J trimming: 2 bases; junction bases outside the gene matches: 10. CDR3 length equals 16 residues.

This clonotype has ten or more counts. The V gene is TRBV27, the J gene TRBJ2-7; 11 bases are a match to TRBD1. The V gene end was trimmed by 5 bases and the J gene end by 9 bases; junction bases not matched to a gene: 9. This CDR3 spans 14 amino acids. Per the germline V gene, CDR1 is MNHEY and CDR2 is SMNVEV (reference sequence). DNA of the CDR3: TGTGCCAGCAGTACCCGGGACAGGGGGTTGGGGCAGTACTTC. This gives the protein CASSTRDRGLGQYF.

This clonotype came up many times. The V call is TRBV13, the J call TRBJ2-7; D not certain. This CDR3 region has 14 residues. Trimming stripped 7 bases from V and 3 bases from J, with 16 bases between. Looked up from germline, CDR1 is PRHDT and CDR2 is FYEKMQ (reference sequence). CDR3 in DNA: TGTGCCAGCAAACCTATAGGGCTTAGCTACGAGCAGTACTTC. Protein: CASKPIGLSYEQYF.

Comment on this clonotype: One base away lies a much larger clone, so this may be a sequencing read error. V is TRBV7-3 and J is TRBJ2-1; the D gene is possibly TRBD1 (6 bases). CDR1 and CDR2 (germline): SGHTA, FQGTGA. CDR3 length: 16 amino acids. The CDR3 loop reads CASSGTQGSYYNEQFF. The CDR3 DNA reads as TGCGCCAGCAGCGGAACCCAGGGGTCCTATTACAATGAGCAGTTCTTC.

The sample holds many counts of this clonotype. V gene TRBV7-8 combines with J gene TRBJ1-5; 7 nucleotides align to TRBD1. Looked up from germline, CDR1 is SGHVS and CDR2 is FQNEAQ. With V trimmed by 5 bases and J by 3 bases, 7 bases remained unmatched. The CDR3 runs to 15 residues. DNA of the CDR3: TGTGCCAGCAGCCGGGACAGAACCAACAATCAGCCCCAGCATTTT. It encodes CASSRDRTNNQPQHF.

This clonotype was seen many times. V gene TRBV3-1 combines with J gene TRBJ2-4; D unresolved. Germline lookup yields CDR1 LGHDT and CDR2 YNNKEL (reference sequence). The CDR3 is 15 amino acids. Trimming took off 1 base at V and 6 bases at J, with 13 bases between the two ends. CDR3 sequence (DNA): TGTGCCAGCAGCCAAGGAGCTCCGTCGGGAAACATTCAGTACTTC. This encodes CASSQGAPSGNIQYF.

At least ten counts were recorded for this clonotype. This chain joins TRBV27 and TRBJ1-1; 9 bases match TRBD1. J lost 0 bases, V lost 6 bases, and 8 bases had no gene match. CDR1 MNHEY and CDR2 SMNVEV come from the germline V gene (reference sequence). This CDR3 region has 16 residues. The CDR3 is CASSSYTGGLNTEAFF. The CDR3 nucleotides read TGTGCCAGCAGCTCCTACACAGGGGGCCTGAACACTGAAGCTTTCTTT.

This clonotype was counted ten times or more. The chain has TRBV12-3 or TRBV12-4 and TRBJ2-5; D may be TRBD2 (5 bases). The CDR3 spans 15 residues. Trimming pared 1 base from V and 5 bases from J, leaving 14 bases between. CDR3 sequence reads: CASSLDGEMWETQYF. For the CDR3, the DNA is TGTGCCAGCAGTTTAGACGGGGAAATGTGGGAGACCCAGTACTTC.